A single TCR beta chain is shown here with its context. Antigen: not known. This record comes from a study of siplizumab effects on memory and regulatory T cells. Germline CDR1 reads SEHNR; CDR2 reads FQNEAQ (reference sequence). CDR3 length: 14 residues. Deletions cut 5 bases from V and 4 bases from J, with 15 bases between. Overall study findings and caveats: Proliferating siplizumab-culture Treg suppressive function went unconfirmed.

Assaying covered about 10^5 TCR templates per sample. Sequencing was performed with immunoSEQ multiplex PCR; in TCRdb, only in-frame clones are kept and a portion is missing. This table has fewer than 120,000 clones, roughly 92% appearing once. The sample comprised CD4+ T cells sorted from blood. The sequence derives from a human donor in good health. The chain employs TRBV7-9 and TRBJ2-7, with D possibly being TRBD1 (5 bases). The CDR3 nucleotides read TGTGCCAGCAGCACGCAGGGCGGTTTGTACGAGCAGTACTTC. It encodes CASSTQGGLYEQYF.